The 5 T cell receptor beta chains in this list originate from one sample, sequenced in a study of T-cell memory formation after mild COVID-19. Using its own MiXCR run on the 5' RACE reads, TCRdb lists one record per CDR3 protein. The repertoire holds around 250,000 distinct CDR3 sequences, with approximately 10% as singletons. The sequencing input was PBMCs or a T cell subset sorted from them (not recorded which). These receptors came from a man younger than 35 who had mild COVID-19 (a few samples of this study predate the infection). Cell type and time point are not known.

The rearrangement links TRBV7-9 to TRBJ2-5, with 7 nucleotides matching TRBD1. This CDR3 region has 13 residues. With 2 bases clipped from V and 5 bases from J, the junction kept 2 bases outside the gene matches. CDR1 and CDR2 (germline): SEHNR, FQNEAQ (reference sequence). The CDR3 region has the DNA TGTGCCAGCAGCTTAAGGGGGCCCGAGACCCAGTACTTC. Its protein is CASSLRGPETQYF.

Ten or more counts support this clonotype. The chain employs TRBV12-3 or TRBV12-4 and TRBJ2-3; 9 positions match TRBD1. The CDR3 runs 14 residues. Trimming took 5 bases from V and 5 from J; bases not matched to a gene: 5. The CDR3 DNA reads TGTGCCAGCAGTCACTCGGACAGGGGAGATACGCAGTATTTT. This translates into CASSHSDRGDTQYF.

This clonotype has just a few counts. V gene TRBV7-2 combines with J gene TRBJ1-2; 11 bases agree with TRBD1. Losses at the gene ends were 6 bases for V and 7 bases for J; bases not matched to a gene: 4. The CDR3 is 13 amino acids. The germline CDR1 and CDR2 sequences are SGHTA and FQGNSA. DNA for the CDR3: TGTGCCAGCAGGTGGACAGGGGGCTCTGGCTACACCTTC. Protein sequence: CASRWTGGSGYTF.

The table lists this clonotype with a few counts. V is TRBV9 and J is TRBJ2-5; D might be TRBD1 (5 bases). V was cut by 0 bases and J by 2 bases, with 8 bases left in between. Germline CDR1 and CDR2: SGDLS and YYNGEE. The CDR3 runs 14 residues. The CDR3 loop reads CASSVATGQETQYF. CDR3 coding DNA: TGTGCCAGCAGCGTAGCTACAGGTCAAGAGACCCAGTACTTC.

This clonotype has a handful of counts. The CDR3 reads CASSQSGTDAEAFF. CDR3 sequence (DNA): TGTGCCAGCAGCCAGTCTGGGACAGATGCTGAAGCTTTCTTT. This sequence joins TRBV6-6 and TRBJ1-1; 7 nucleotides agree with TRBD1. The length of the CDR3 is 14 residues. Per germline, CDR1 MNHNY and CDR2 SVGAGI (reference sequence). V was pared by 6 bases and J by 6 bases, with 10 bases of the junction left unmatched.